This T cell receptor beta chain was identified in a study of PD-1 blockade in mismatch repair-deficient tumors (dated by TCRdb to between 2016 and 2019). For the study in its entirety: Between late 2013 and September 2016, the trial enrolled 86 consecutive patients with about a dozen mismatch repair-deficient cancer types, every one of whom had been previously treated and was progressing. Tumor-associated T cell clones in the peripheral blood of patients responding to PD-1 blockade were tracked using deep sequencing of TCR CDR3 regions.

Mismatch repair deficiency in every enrolled patient was established by polymerase chain reaction or immunohistochemistry. A few patients who responded to pembrolizumab therapy underwent TCR sequencing. The phase II trial prospectively evaluated PD-1 blockade with pembrolizumab in advanced mismatch repair-deficient cancers, independent of tissue of origin. Peripheral blood T cell samples were gathered serially, both before PD-1 blockade started and at multiple time points afterward. Blood sampling times were reported as weeks after the first pembrolizumab dose. As regards this clone: Its cognate antigen has yet to be identified. Per-base qualities were not stored, and no clone one base away is much larger.

The CDR3 runs 14 residues from the cysteine to the phenylalanine. CDR3 DNA only is kept here, 42 bases in frame from base 1. The germline V gene sets CDR1 to SNHLY and CDR2 to FYNNEI. V lost 4 bases and J lost 1 base; the stretch between them is 9 bases long. Here is what the overall study found, with its caveats: Clones residing in the tumor, which were often undetectable in blood before treatment, expanded quickly after pembrolizumab and then contracted, generally before radiologic responses.

Preparation of the library involved the immunoSEQ multiplex PCR assay. Sourced from immuneACCESS, this table was stored by TCRdb with only in-frame sequences that have V and J called. A share of the clones is absent; for the studies checked, an unresolved V gene accounts for under half, and the remainder has no known explanation. The sample table contains more than 40,000 clones; only one count was recorded for roughly 80% of them. 6.5% to 9% of the sample belongs to the ten largest clones. The V and J genes are TRBV2 and TRBJ2-3; the D segment cannot be called with confidence. This TCR derives from an adult with mismatch repair-deficient cancer. The sequenced sample was peripheral blood, obtained roughly 19 weeks after starting pembrolizumab. Here the CDR3 is given as CASSAGYGTDTQYF. In nucleotide form, the sequence is TGTGCCAGCAGTGCCGGGTACGGCACAGATACGCAGTATTTT.